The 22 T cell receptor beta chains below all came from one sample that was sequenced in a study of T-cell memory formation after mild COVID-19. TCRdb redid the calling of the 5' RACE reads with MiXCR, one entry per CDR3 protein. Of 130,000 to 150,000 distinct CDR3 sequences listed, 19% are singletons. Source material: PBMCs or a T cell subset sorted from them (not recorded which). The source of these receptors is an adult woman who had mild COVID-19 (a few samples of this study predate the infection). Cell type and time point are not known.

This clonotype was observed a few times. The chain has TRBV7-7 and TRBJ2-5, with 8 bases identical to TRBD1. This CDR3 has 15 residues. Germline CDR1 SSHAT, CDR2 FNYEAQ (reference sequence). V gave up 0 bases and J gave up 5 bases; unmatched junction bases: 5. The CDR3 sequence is CASSLAAGGLETQYF. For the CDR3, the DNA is TGTGCCAGCAGCTTAGCGGCAGGGGGCCTGGAGACCCAGTACTTC.

The CDR3 coding sequence is TGTGCCAGCAGTCACCCCAGGGGGCGCCATAATTCACCCCTCCACTTT. Its protein product is CASSHPRGRHNSPLHF. The genes are TRBV27 and TRBJ1-6, with 8 bases aligning to TRBD1. With V trimmed by 5 bases and J by 5 bases, 8 bases remained unmatched. The CDR3 has 16 amino acids. Germline V gene sequence: CDR1 MNHEY, CDR2 SMNVEV (reference sequence).

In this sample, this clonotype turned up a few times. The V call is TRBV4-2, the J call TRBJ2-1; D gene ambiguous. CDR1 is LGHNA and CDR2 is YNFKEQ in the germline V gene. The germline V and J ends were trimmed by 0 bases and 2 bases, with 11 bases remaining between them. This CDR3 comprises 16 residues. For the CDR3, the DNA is TGTGCCAGCAGCCAAGATTGGCGTGGTACCTACAATGAGCAGTTCTTC. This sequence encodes CASSQDWRGTYNEQFF.

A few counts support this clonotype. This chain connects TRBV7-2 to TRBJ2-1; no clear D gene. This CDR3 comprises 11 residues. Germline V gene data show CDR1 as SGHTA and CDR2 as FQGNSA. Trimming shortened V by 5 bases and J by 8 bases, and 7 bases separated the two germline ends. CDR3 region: CASSLWDEQFF. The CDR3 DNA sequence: TGTGCCAGCAGCCTCTGGGATGAGCAGTTCTTC.

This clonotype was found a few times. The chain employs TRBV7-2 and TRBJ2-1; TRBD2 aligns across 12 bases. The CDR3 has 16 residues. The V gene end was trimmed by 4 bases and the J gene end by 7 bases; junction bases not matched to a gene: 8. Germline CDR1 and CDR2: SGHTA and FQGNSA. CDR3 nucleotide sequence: TGTGCCAGCAGCTCCCCTGGACTAGCGGGAAGAAATGAGCAGTTCTTC. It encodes CASSSPGLAGRNEQFF. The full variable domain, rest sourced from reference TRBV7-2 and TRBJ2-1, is GAGVSQSPSNKVTEKGKDVELRCDPISGHTALYWYRQSLGQGLEFLIYFQGNSAPDKSGLPSDRFSAERTGGSVSTLTIQRTQQEDSAVYLCASSSPGLAGRNEQFFGPGTRLTVL.

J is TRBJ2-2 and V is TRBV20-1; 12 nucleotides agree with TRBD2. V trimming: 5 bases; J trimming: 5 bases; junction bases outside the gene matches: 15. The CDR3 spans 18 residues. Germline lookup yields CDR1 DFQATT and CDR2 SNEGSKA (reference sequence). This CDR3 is CSAELAGGRGVGTGELFF. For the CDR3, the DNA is TGCAGTGCTGAACTAGCGGGAGGACGAGGGGTCGGGACCGGGGAGCTGTTTTTT.

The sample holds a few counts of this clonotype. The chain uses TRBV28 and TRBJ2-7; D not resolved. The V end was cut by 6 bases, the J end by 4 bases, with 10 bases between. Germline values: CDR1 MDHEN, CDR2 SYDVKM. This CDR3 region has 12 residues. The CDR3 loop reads CASRLKGYEQYF. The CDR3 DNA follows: TGTGCCAGCAGACTGAAGGGATACGAGCAGTACTTC.

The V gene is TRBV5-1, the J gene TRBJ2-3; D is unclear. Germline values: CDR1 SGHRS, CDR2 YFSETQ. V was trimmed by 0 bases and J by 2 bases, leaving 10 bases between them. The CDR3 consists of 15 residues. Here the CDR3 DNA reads TGCGCCAGCAGCTTGGTGGTTAGCCCCACAGATACGCAGTATTTT. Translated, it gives CASSLVVSPTDTQYF.

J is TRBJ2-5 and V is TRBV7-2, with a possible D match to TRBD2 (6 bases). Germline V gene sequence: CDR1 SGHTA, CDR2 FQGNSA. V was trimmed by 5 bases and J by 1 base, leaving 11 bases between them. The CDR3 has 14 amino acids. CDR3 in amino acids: CASSPASAQETQYF. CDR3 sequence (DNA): TGTGCCAGCAGCCCCGCTAGCGCCCAAGAGACCCAGTACTTC. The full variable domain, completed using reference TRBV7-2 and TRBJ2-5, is GAGVSQSPSNKVTEKGKDVELRCDPISGHTALYWYRQSLGQGLEFLIYFQGNSAPDKSGLPSDRFSAERTGGSVSTLTIQRTQQEDSAVYLCASSPASAQETQYFGPGTRLLVL.

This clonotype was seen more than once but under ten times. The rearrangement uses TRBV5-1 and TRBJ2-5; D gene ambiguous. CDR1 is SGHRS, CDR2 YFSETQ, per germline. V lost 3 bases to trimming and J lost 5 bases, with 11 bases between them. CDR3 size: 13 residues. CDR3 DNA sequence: TGCGCCAGCAGCTCGCCCCTCGGGGAGACCCAGTACTTC. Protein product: CASSSPLGETQYF.

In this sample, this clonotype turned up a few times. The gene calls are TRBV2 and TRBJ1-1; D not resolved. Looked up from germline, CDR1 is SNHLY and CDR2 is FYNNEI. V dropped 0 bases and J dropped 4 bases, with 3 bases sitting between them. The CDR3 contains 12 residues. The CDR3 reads CASSEAGTEAFF. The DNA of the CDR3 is TGTGCCAGCAGTGAAGCGGGCACTGAAGCTTTCTTT.

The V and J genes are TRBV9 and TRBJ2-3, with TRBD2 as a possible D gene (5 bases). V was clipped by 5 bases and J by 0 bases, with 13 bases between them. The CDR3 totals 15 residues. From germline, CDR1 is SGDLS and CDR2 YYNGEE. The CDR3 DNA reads TGTGCCAGCAGAGTAAGCGGTACTAGCACAGATACGCAGTATTTT. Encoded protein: CASRVSGTSTDTQYF.

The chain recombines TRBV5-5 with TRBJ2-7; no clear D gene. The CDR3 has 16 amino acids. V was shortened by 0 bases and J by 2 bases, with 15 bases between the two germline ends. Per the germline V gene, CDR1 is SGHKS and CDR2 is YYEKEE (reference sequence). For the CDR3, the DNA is TGTGCCAGCAGCTTGGACCCGACGCCACGAACCTACGAGCAGTACTTC. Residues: CASSLDPTPRTYEQYF.

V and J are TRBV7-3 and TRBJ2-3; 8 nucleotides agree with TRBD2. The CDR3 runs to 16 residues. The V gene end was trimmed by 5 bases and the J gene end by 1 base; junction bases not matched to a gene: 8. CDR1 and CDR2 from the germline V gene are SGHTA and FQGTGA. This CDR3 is CASSPYSGKGTDTQYF. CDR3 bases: TGTGCCAGCAGCCCGTATAGCGGGAAGGGCACAGATACGCAGTATTTT.

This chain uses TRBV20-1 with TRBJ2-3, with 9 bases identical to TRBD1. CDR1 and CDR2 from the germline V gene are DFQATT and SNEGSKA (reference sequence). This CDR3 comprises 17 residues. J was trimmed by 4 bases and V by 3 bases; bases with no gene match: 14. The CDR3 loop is CSARLPGQGLSPDTQYF. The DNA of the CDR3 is TGCAGTGCTAGGTTACCGGGACAGGGCCTCAGCCCAGATACGCAGTATTTT.

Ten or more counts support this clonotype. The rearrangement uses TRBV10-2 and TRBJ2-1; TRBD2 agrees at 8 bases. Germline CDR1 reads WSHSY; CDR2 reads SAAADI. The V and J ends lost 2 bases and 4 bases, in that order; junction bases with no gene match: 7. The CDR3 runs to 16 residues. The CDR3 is CASSEAGRGAYNEQFF. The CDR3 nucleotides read TGCGCCAGCAGTGAGGCGGGGCGGGGGGCTTACAATGAGCAGTTCTTC.

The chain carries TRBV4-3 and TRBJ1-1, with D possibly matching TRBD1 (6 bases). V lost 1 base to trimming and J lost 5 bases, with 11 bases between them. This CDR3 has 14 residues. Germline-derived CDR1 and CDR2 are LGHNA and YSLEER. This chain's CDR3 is CASSQVGGVTEAFF. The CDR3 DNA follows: TGCGCCAGCAGCCAAGTAGGGGGTGTGACTGAAGCTTTCTTT.

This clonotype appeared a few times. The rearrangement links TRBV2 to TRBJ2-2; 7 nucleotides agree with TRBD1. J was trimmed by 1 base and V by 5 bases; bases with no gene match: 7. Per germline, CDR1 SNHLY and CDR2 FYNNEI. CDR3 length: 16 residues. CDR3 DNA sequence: TGTGCCAGCAGTTCGACAGGGACCTGGAACACCGGGGAGCTGTTTTTT. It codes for CASSSTGTWNTGELFF.

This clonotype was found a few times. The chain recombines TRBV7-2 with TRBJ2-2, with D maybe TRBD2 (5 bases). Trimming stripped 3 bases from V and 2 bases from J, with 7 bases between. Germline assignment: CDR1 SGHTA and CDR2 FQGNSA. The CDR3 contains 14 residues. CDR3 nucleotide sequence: TGTGCCAGCAGCTTCGGGGTTAACACCGGGGAGCTGTTTTTT. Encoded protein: CASSFGVNTGELFF.

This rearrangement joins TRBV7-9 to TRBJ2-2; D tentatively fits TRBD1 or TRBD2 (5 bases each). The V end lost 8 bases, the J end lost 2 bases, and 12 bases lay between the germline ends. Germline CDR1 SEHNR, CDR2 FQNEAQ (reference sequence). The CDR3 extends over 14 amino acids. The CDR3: CASQRDLNTGELFF. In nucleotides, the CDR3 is TGTGCCAGCCAACGGGACCTTAACACCGGGGAGCTGTTTTTT.

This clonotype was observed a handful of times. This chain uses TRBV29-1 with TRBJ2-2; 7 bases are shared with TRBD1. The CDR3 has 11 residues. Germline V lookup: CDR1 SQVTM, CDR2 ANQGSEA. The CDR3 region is CSYRGNGELFF. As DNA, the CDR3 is TGCAGTTACAGGGGAAACGGGGAGCTGTTTTTT.

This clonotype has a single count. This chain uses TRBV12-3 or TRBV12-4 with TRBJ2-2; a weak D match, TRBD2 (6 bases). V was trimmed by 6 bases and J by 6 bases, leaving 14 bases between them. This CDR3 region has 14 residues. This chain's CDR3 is CASRRPGLSGELFF. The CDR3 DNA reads TGTGCCAGCAGACGACCGGGACTCTCCGGGGAGCTGTTTTTT.